This TCR beta chain was identified in a study of response to subunit inactivated influenza vaccine. TCRdb processed the RT-PCR reads anew with MiXCR; each CDR3 protein has one entry. In the table there are around 600,000 distinct CDR3 sequences, 11% of which are singletons. The same sample was also studied in work on T cells expressing NK-cell markers. That source reports: TCR beta cDNA was generated via 5'RACE template switching incorporating UMIs.

This specimen was PBMCs from blood, taken on the day of vaccination. This TCR came from a man in his forties or fifties who received an inactivated influenza vaccine.

CDR3 sequence reads: CASSLVAGNPETQYF. The CDR3 DNA is TGCGCCAGCAGCTTGGTGGCAGGGAATCCAGAGACCCAGTACTTC. The chain joins TRBV5-1 to TRBJ2-5, with D perhaps matching TRBD1 (5 bases). Trimming left V 0 bases short and J 4 bases short, with 13 bases between. The CDR3 sequence is 15 residues long. The germline V gene has CDR1 SGHRS and CDR2 YFSETQ.